The 8 T cell receptor beta chains below come from one sample, sequenced in a study of neurological immune-mediated disorders. TCRdb re-analysed the 5' RACE reads in MiXCR, keeping a single row per CDR3 protein. The data show some 34,000 distinct CDR3 sequences, roughly 1.6% seen once. The source material was PBMCs. Every receptor here comes from a woman aged 25-40 years with multiple sclerosis.

The chain recombines TRBV20-1 with TRBJ2-3; D might be TRBD2 (5 bases). Germline CDR1 and CDR2: DFQATT and SNEGSKA (reference sequence). The CDR3 is 15 amino acids. V lost 3 bases and J 1 base, leaving 14 bases between the germline ends. CDR3 region: CSARAAVGGTDTQYF. The CDR3 DNA reads TGCAGTGCTAGGGCAGCGGTGGGCGGCACAGATACGCAGTATTTT.

This clonotype was seen repeatedly, ten times or more. V gene TRBV11-2 combines with J gene TRBJ1-3; D ambiguous. The V and J ends lost 2 bases and 5 bases respectively, with 13 bases between them. CDR1 is SGHAT and CDR2 is FQNNGV in the germline V gene. The CDR3 spans 15 residues. The CDR3 nucleotides read TGTGCCAGCAGCTTAAGTGGGAACGGAAGAAACACCATATATTTT. Translation gives CASSLSGNGRNTIYF.

There are many counts of this clonotype. The rearrangement joins TRBV6-5 to TRBJ1-1; D ambiguous. The CDR3 covers 15 residues. V lost 0 bases, J lost 5 bases, and 13 bases lay in between. Germline CDR1 is MNHEY and CDR2 is SVGAGI. CDR3 DNA: TGTGCCAGCAGTTACTCAAAGGACTGGTGGACTGAAGCTTTCTTT. Translated, it gives CASSYSKDWWTEAFF.

This clonotype was detected many times. The chain employs TRBV5-1 and TRBJ1-2; D is possibly TRBD1 (6 bases). This CDR3 region has 13 residues. V was clipped by 3 bases and J by 2 bases, with 8 bases between them. Germline CDR1 reads SGHRS; CDR2 reads YFSETQ. The CDR3 DNA reads TGCGCCAGCAGCTCTACAGGGAACTATGGCTACACCTTC. This sequence encodes CASSSTGNYGYTF.

This clonotype was found many times. The V and J genes are TRBV27 and TRBJ1-2; D remains ambiguous. Trimming took off 6 bases at V and 7 bases at J, with 12 bases between the two ends. The length of the CDR3 is 12 residues. Germline V gives CDR1 MNHEY, CDR2 SMNVEV (reference sequence). CDR3: CASRRVKGGYTF. The CDR3 nucleotides read TGTGCCAGCAGGCGGGTAAAGGGTGGCTACACCTTC.

This clonotype was seen many times. J is TRBJ2-2 and V is TRBV27; 7 positions match TRBD2. Germline assignment: CDR1 MNHEY and CDR2 SMNVEV (reference sequence). Losses at the gene ends were 5 bases for V and 2 bases for J; bases not matched to a gene: 8. This CDR3 is built from 16 residues. CDR3 region: CASSPGTSVNTGELFF. The CDR3 DNA sequence: TGTGCCAGCAGTCCGGGAACTAGCGTCAACACCGGGGAGCTGTTTTTT.

This clonotype has ten or more counts. The CDR3 nucleotides read TGTGCCAGCAGCTTGGACAGGGTGGCTGAAGCTTTCTTT. Its translation: CASSLDRVAEAFF. The chain uses TRBV7-2 and TRBJ1-1, with 8 bases lining up with TRBD1. The CDR3 runs to 13 residues. The V gene's germline CDR1 is SGHTA and CDR2 FQGNSA. Losses at the gene ends were 3 bases for V and 6 bases for J; bases not matched to a gene: 3.

This clonotype was recorded many times. The junction shows a germline mismatch at one end, possibly a read error. The CDR3 sequence: CASSGTSSNEQYF. In nucleotides, the CDR3 is TGTGCCAGCAGCGGGACTAGCTCCAACGAGCAGTACTTC. This chain uses TRBV9 with TRBJ2-7, with 8 bases matching TRBD2. Germline V CDR1 and CDR2: SGDLS, YYNGEE. The length of the CDR3 is 13 residues.